This T cell receptor (beta chain) was recorded in a study of blood T cell repertoires in COVID-19. Study information: Collection of acute and convalescent COVID-19 samples took place in the United States, Italy and Spain. T cells, B-cell-depleted T cells, or PBMCs provided the cDNA or gDNA that served as material.

The CDR3 spans 13 residues. Trimming removed 8 bases at V and 3 bases at J, with 14 bases between. Germline CDR1 is SGHVS and CDR2 is FQNEAQ. Sequencing used immunoSEQ multiplex PCR; TCRdb keeps in-frame clones, though not all of them. The sample shows more than 200,000 clones, 83% of them seen only once. This clone was counted only a few times. The TCR was taken from a woman aged 40 to 55 with active or convalescent COVID-19. Sequenced material: peripheral blood. The V call is TRBV7-8, the J call TRBJ2-7; a weak D match, TRBD1 (5 bases). DNA of the CDR3: TGTGCCAGCTTCCCTGGAAGGGGCTACGAGCAGTACTTC. Protein sequence: CASFPGRGYEQYF. Full variable domain (rest looked up from reference TRBV7-8 and TRBJ2-7): GAGVSQSPRYKVAKRGQDVALRCDPISGHVSLFWYQQALGQGPEFLTYFQNEAQLDKSGLPSDRFFAERPEGSVSTLKIQRTQQEDSAVYLCASFPGRGYEQYFGPGTRLTVT.